This entry concerns a single TCR beta chain. The data derive from a study of blood T cell repertoires in COVID-19. Turning to the study itself: Sites across the United States, Italy and Spain contributed samples from acute and convalescent COVID-19.

Per the original methods: Reference gene primer amplification in the assay estimated nucleated cell counts. TCRdb's table, derived via immunoSEQ multiplex PCR, lists solely in-frame clones and lacks some. The V and J calls and clone size were taken over from that table, and D and trimming were inferred from the DNA. The table records fewer than 85,000 clones, around 79% of them present only once. The CDR3 is made up of 13 amino acids. The V end lost 4 bases, the J end lost 8 bases, and 15 bases lay between the germline ends. CDR1 is SGHDT, CDR2 YYEEEE, per germline. This receptor was taken from a woman in her sixties or seventies with acute or convalescent COVID-19. Sequencing was performed on peripheral blood. V gene TRBV5-6 combines with J gene TRBJ1-2; no firm D call. CDR3 protein: CASSPFRDVGYTF. The CDR3 coding sequence is TGTGCCAGCAGCCCATTCCGGGATGTAGGCTACACCTTC.